Following are 25 T cell receptor beta chains from one sample sequenced in a study of T-cell memory formation after mild COVID-19. TCRdb re-derived calls from the 5' RACE reads in MiXCR, one entry per CDR3 protein. The profile covers about 320,000 distinct CDR3 sequences, with 13% to 15% appearing a single time and around a fifth taken by the ten largest. The sequenced material came from PBMCs or a T cell subset sorted from them (not recorded which). The receptors here all came from a man in his late teens or twenties who had mild COVID-19 (a few samples of this study predate the infection). Cell type and time point are not known.

This clonotype was seen a handful of times. The chain joins TRBV19 to TRBJ1-1; D is unclear. Germline loops: CDR1 LNHDA, CDR2 SQIVND (reference sequence). V gave up 6 bases and J gave up 2 bases, with 4 bases separating them. The CDR3 loop spans 11 amino acids. The DNA for the CDR3 is TGTGCCAGTAGGCATAACACTGAAGCTTTCTTT. Translated, it gives CASRHNTEAFF.

This clonotype has only a few counts. This chain uses TRBV11-2 with TRBJ1-6; 7 bases are a match to TRBD1. This CDR3 spans 15 amino acids. Trimming removed 6 bases from V and 7 bases from J; junction bases left unmatched: 9. Germline assignment: CDR1 SGHAT and CDR2 FQNNGV. CDR3 DNA sequence: TGTGCCAGCAGAACGTGGGGGACAGAAAATTCACCCCTCCACTTT. Its translation is CASRTWGTENSPLHF. The variable domain in full, with the rest retrieved from reference TRBV11-2 and TRBJ1-6, is EAGVAQSPRYKIIEKRQSVAFWCNPISGHATLYWYQQILGQGPKLLIQFQNNGVVDDSQLPKDRFSAERLKGVDSTLKIQPAKLEDSAVYLCASRTWGTENSPLHFGNGTRLTVT.

This clonotype has more than one count but fewer than ten. The chain links TRBV12-3 or TRBV12-4 to TRBJ2-3; 7 nucleotides match TRBD1. The V and J ends lost 7 bases and 4 bases, in that order; junction bases with no gene match: 5. The CDR3 is 13 amino acids. CDR3: CASTLTGADTQYF. CDR3 coding DNA: TGTGCCAGCACCCTTACAGGGGCAGATACGCAGTATTTT.

The DNA of the CDR3 is TGCGCCAGCAGCCAAGATTGGGGGCCGGGTGAGCAGTTCTTC. This codes for CASSQDWGPGEQFF. The chain uses TRBV4-3 and TRBJ2-1; possible D gene TRBD1, 6 bases. CDR1 is LGHNA and CDR2 is YSLEER in the germline V gene. Trimming shortened V by 0 bases and J by 9 bases, and 12 bases separated the two germline ends. The CDR3 totals 14 residues.

This chain connects TRBV12-3 or TRBV12-4 to TRBJ2-5; TRBD2 is a possible D gene (6 bases). Trimming cost V 7 bases and J 0 bases, with 12 bases left between them. The CDR3 has 14 amino acids. The CDR3 DNA follows: TGTGCCAGCATCCAGGAGGGGCACCAAGAGACCCAGTACTTC. The encoded protein is CASIQEGHQETQYF.

The CDR3: CSVGFRDRNIYNEQFF. As DNA, the CDR3 is TGCAGCGTGGGGTTCCGGGACAGAAATATCTACAATGAGCAGTTCTTC. The chain recombines TRBV29-1 with TRBJ2-1, with 7 bases that match TRBD1. Losses at the gene ends were 6 bases for V and 3 bases for J; bases not matched to a gene: 14. The CDR3 totals 16 residues. Germline CDR1 is SQVTM and CDR2 is ANQGSEA.

This clonotype has at least ten counts. The rearrangement uses TRBV4-3 and TRBJ1-5; no firm D call. Looked up from germline, CDR1 is LGHNA and CDR2 is YSLEER. CDR3 length: 14 amino acids. V was cut by 3 bases and J by 4 bases, with 10 bases left in between. In nucleotides, the CDR3 is TGCGCCAGCAGCCACGGACTAGGGAATCAGCCCCAGCATTTT. Its translation is CASSHGLGNQPQHF.

In its sample, this clonotype was seen a few times. The gene calls are TRBV11-2 and TRBJ2-2; 11 bases are shared with TRBD1. The germline gives CDR1 SGHAT, CDR2 FQNNGV. The CDR3 consists of 17 residues. V dropped 1 base and J dropped 4; count of bases not matched to a gene: 5. CDR3 DNA sequence: TGTGCCAGCAGCTTAGGCAGGACAGGGGGCCTCACCGGGGAGCTGTTTTTT. Encoded protein: CASSLGRTGGLTGELFF.

This clonotype was seen more than once but under ten times. CDR3 bases: TGTGCCAGCAGCGTAGGAAGCTACAATGAGCAGTTCTTC. Protein product: CASSVGSYNEQFF. This sequence joins TRBV9 and TRBJ2-1; D is unresolved. This CDR3 is 13 amino acids long. Germline V gives CDR1 SGDLS, CDR2 YYNGEE. V was trimmed by 0 bases and J by 3 bases, leaving 4 bases between them.

This clonotype was counted only a few times. The V gene is TRBV7-9, the J gene TRBJ2-2; 8 bases are a match to TRBD1. The germline gives CDR1 SEHNR, CDR2 FQNEAQ (reference sequence). This CDR3 comprises 16 residues. The V and J ends lost 5 bases and 3 bases, in that order; junction bases with no gene match: 8. The CDR3 DNA reads as TGTGCCAGCAGCCTCGACAGGGGCTGGGACACCGGGGAGCTGTTTTTT. Translated: CASSLDRGWDTGELFF. Variable domain in full (rest from reference TRBV7-9 and TRBJ2-2): DTGVSQNPRHKITKRGQNVTFRCDPISEHNRLYWYRQTLGQGPEFLTYFQNEAQLEKSRLLSDRFSAERPKGSFSTLEIQRTEQGDSAMYLCASSLDRGWDTGELFFGEGSRLTVL.

This rearrangement joins TRBV7-6 to TRBJ2-5; D is ambiguous. CDR3 size: 14 residues. In germline, CDR1 is SGHVS, CDR2 FNYEAQ. Trimming removed 6 bases at V and 5 bases at J, with 16 bases between. The DNA of the CDR3 is TGTGCCAGCAGTCCTAACTTAATACCTGAGACCCAGTACTTC. Its translation: CASSPNLIPETQYF. Filled out from reference TRBV7-6 and TRBJ2-5, the complete variable domain reads GAGVSQSPRYKVTKRGQDVALRCDPISGHVSLYWYRQALGQGPEFLTYFNYEAQQDKSGLPNDRFSAERPEGSISTLTIQRTEQRDSAMYRCASSPNLIPETQYFGPGTRLLVL.

The chain recombines TRBV12-3 or TRBV12-4 with TRBJ2-7, with a tentative D call TRBD2 (6 bases). The V and J ends lost 3 bases and 3 bases respectively, with 12 bases between them. The CDR3 covers 14 residues. The CDR3 loop is CASSFGGGIYEQYV. CDR3 sequence (DNA): TGTGCCAGCAGTTTTGGGGGAGGTATCTACGAGCAGTACGTC.

This clonotype was seen ten or more times. The CDR3 protein is CTSARAWREHQHF. The DNA of the CDR3 is TGCACCAGTGCTAGGGCTTGGAGGGAGCATCAGCATTTT. This rearrangement joins TRBV1 to TRBJ1-5. TRBV1 is a listed pseudogene. This CDR3 comprises 13 residues.

In its sample, this clonotype was seen a few times. The chain links TRBV25-1 to TRBJ1-2; no firm D call. The V gene's germline CDR1 is MGHDK and CDR2 SYGVNS. The CDR3 contains 12 residues. Between the trimmed V and J ends, which lost 5 bases and 4 bases, there was a span of 8 bases. CDR3 DNA sequence: TGTGCCAGCAGTTCCTACAGCTATGGCTACACCTTC. It yields the protein CASSSYSYGYTF.

This clonotype was counted ten times or more. The chain has TRBV2 and TRBJ2-3, with D perhaps assigned TRBD1 or TRBD2 (5 bases each). Germline V gene lookup returns CDR1 SNHLY and CDR2 FYNNEI. This CDR3 spans 14 amino acids. The V and J ends lost 3 bases and 4 bases respectively, with 11 bases between them. CDR3 in amino acids: CASSERGHADTQYF. CDR3 DNA sequence: TGTGCCAGCAGTGAGAGGGGCCACGCAGATACGCAGTATTTT.

This clonotype was detected a few times. The CDR3 DNA is TGTGCCAGCAGCGTAGAAAAGGAGAGAACTGTTTCCTACAATGAGCAGTTCTTC. Translation gives CASSVEKERTVSYNEQFF. J is TRBJ2-1 and V is TRBV9; unclear D gene. The CDR3 is 18 amino acids. Per the germline V gene, CDR1 is SGDLS and CDR2 is YYNGEE. V gave up 0 bases and J gave up 1 base, with 17 bases separating them.

The chain uses TRBV4-1 and TRBJ2-3, with 7 bases aligning to TRBD2. Per the germline V gene, CDR1 is MGHRA and CDR2 is YSYEKL. The CDR3 contains 16 residues. The J segment lost 0 bases and the V segment lost 4 bases, leaving 7 bases of the junction unmatched. CDR3 residues: CASSPLGGSSTDTQYF. DNA of the CDR3: TGCGCCAGCAGCCCCCTCGGGGGGTCGAGCACAGATACGCAGTATTTT.

The gene calls are TRBV20-1 and TRBJ2-6; tentative D call: TRBD2 (6 bases). V lost 3 bases and J lost 3, with 18 bases in between. The V gene's germline CDR1 is DFQATT and CDR2 SNEGSKA (reference sequence). The CDR3 length is 17 residues. The chain's CDR3 is CSASLDGGRGGANVLTF. CDR3 in DNA: TGCAGTGCTAGTCTCGACGGGGGTCGGGGTGGGGCCAACGTCCTGACTTTC.

This clonotype appeared a few times. V and J are TRBV7-9 and TRBJ2-2; 7 positions agree with TRBD1. The CDR3 loop spans 14 amino acids. V dropped 5 bases and J dropped 6; count of bases not matched to a gene: 6. CDR1 SEHNR and CDR2 FQNEAQ come from the germline V gene (reference sequence). CDR3: CASSATGISGELFF. CDR3 sequence (DNA): TGTGCCAGCAGCGCGACAGGGATCTCCGGGGAGCTGTTTTTT.

The J gene is TRBJ2-3, the V gene TRBV5-1; TRBD1 might be the D (6 bases). Trimming pared 7 bases from V and 4 bases from J, leaving 19 bases between. Germline V CDR1 and CDR2: SGHRS, YFSETQ. The CDR3 totals 15 residues. CDR3 in amino acids: CASGSGAVGPDTQYF. In nucleotides, the CDR3 is TGCGCCAGCGGGTCAGGGGCCGTTGGCCCAGATACGCAGTATTTT.

This clonotype was counted many times. CDR3 nucleotide sequence: TGTGCCAGCAGCCCGGCAGGGAGTGGAAACACCATATATTTT. Its protein product is CASSPAGSGNTIYF. This chain joins TRBV3-1 and TRBJ1-3; possible D gene TRBD1, 5 bases. The length of the CDR3 is 14 residues. Trimming shortened V by 4 bases and J by 3 bases, and 10 bases separated the two germline ends. The V gene's germline CDR1 is LGHDT and CDR2 YNNKEL (reference sequence). Drawing the rest from reference TRBV3-1 and TRBJ1-3, the complete variable domain is DTAVSQTPKYLVTQMGNDKSIKCEQNLGHDTMYWYKQDSKKFLKIMFSYNNKELIINETVPNRFSPKSPDKAHLNLHINSLELGDSAVYFCASSPAGSGNTIYFGEGSWLTVV.

The CDR3 here is CATRLRDRGDEQFF. The CDR3 nucleotides read TGTGCCACCCGGCTGCGGGACAGGGGGGATGAGCAGTTCTTC. The chain recombines TRBV10-3 with TRBJ2-1; 11 bases are shared with TRBD1. Per the germline V gene, CDR1 is ENHRY and CDR2 is SYGVKD. The CDR3 runs to 14 residues. V trimming: 10 bases; J trimming: 8 bases; junction bases outside the gene matches: 10.

The gene calls are TRBV12-3 or TRBV12-4 and TRBJ2-3, with D perhaps TRBD2 (5 bases). Trimming removed 4 bases at V and 3 bases at J, with 11 bases between. This CDR3 comprises 14 residues. CDR3 protein: CASSSREGTDTQYF. CDR3 in DNA: TGTGCCAGCAGTTCTCGGGAAGGAACAGATACGCAGTATTTT.

Concerning this clonotype itself: A junction end diverges from the germline sequence, so it may reflect a read error. The CDR3: CASTLGRGHNEQFF. The CDR3 region has the DNA TGCGCCAGCACCTTGGGGAGGGGGCACAATGAGCAGTTCTTC. The chain combines TRBV5-1 with TRBJ2-1, with D perhaps given as TRBD1 or TRBD2 (7 bases each). CDR1 is SGHRS and CDR2 is YFSETQ in the germline V gene. This CDR3 is built from 14 residues.

The rearrangement uses TRBV20-1 and TRBJ2-5, with 13 nucleotides matching TRBD2. The length of the CDR3 is 16 residues. Per germline, CDR1 DFQATT and CDR2 SNEGSKA (reference sequence). The V gene end was trimmed by 6 bases and the J gene end by 1 base; junction bases not matched to a gene: 8. CDR3 sequence (DNA): TGCAGTGCCCCGGGGACTAGCGGGGCGACCCAAGAGACCCAGTACTTC. Translating it yields CSAPGTSGATQETQYF.